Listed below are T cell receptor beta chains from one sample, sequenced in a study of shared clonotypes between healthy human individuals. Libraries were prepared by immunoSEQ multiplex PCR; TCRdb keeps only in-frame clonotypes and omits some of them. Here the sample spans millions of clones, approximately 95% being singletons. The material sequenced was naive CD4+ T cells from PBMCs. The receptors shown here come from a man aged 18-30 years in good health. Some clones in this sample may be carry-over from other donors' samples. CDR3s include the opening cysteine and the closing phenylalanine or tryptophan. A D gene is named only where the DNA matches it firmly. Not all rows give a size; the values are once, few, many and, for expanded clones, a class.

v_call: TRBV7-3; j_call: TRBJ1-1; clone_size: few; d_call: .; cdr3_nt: TGTGCCAGCAGCTCGACAGCTGAAGCTTTCTTT; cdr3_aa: CASSSTAEAFF
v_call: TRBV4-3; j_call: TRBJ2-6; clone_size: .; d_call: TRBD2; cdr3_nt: TGCGCCAGCAGCCAAGGGAAAGGGGAGGGAGTTGGGGCCAACGTCCTGACTTTC; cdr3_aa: CASSQGKGEGVGANVLTF
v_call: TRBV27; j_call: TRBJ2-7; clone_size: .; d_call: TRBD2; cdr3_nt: TGTGCCAGCAGTTTCCTAGCGGGCGAGCAGTACTTC; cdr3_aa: CASSFLAGEQYF
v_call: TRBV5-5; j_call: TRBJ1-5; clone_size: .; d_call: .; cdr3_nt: TGTGCCAGCAGCCTTTTCTCAGGTAGCAATCAGCCCCAGCATTTT; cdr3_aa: CASSLFSGSNQPQHF
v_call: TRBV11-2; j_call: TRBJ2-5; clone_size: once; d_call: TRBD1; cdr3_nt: TGTGCCAGCAGCTCAACGATACAGGGGATAGGCTTTCGGGAGACCCAGTACTTC; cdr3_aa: CASSSTIQGIGFRETQYF
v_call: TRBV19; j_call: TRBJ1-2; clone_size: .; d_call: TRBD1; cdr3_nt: TGTGCCAGTAGACCCCCGGGACAGGTTTCTCACACCTTC; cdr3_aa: CASRPPGQVSHTF
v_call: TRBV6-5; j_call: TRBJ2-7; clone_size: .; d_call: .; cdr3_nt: TGTGCCAGCAGACAAAAGGACCTTCTGGAGCAGTACTTC; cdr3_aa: CASRQKDLLEQYF
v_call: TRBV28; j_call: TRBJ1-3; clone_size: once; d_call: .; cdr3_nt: TGTGCCAGCAGCCCAGCCGGCGGTGGAAACACCATATATTTT; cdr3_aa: CASSPAGGGNTIYF
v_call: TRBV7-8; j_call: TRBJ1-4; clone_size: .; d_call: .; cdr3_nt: TGTGCCAGCAGCCCGAACAATGAAAAACTGTTTTTT; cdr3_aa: CASSPNNEKLFF
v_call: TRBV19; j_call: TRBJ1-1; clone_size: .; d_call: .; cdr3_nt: TGTGCCAGTACCACGGCACACACCGAGAACACTGAAGCTTTCTTT; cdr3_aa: CASTTAHTENTEAFF
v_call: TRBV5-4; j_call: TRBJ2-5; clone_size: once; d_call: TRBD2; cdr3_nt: TGTGCCAGCAGCTCCCAAGCGGGGTCGAAGCTTCAAGAGACCCAGTACTTC; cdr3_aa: CASSSQAGSKLQETQYF